This T cell receptor beta chain was profiled in a study of T cell responses to AZD1222 COVID-19 vaccine. TCRdb's table, derived via immunoSEQ multiplex PCR, lists solely in-frame clones and lacks some. This sample yields approximately 75,000 clones, of which roughly 84% are seen a single time; 18% belongs to the top ten. Germline-derived CDR1 and CDR2 are SGHDT and YYEEEE. V shed 0 bases and J shed 4 bases, with 16 bases lying between them. The CDR3 length is 16 residues. Here the sequenced sample was peripheral blood, taken 28 days after the second AZD1222 dose. The clonotype was recovered from an adult who received the AZD1222 COVID-19 vaccine. The chain recombines TRBV5-6 with TRBJ1-1; perhaps TRBD1 as D (5 bases). CDR3 loop: CASSLVGSPGATEAFF. DNA of the CDR3: TGTGCCAGCAGCTTGGTTGGATCCCCTGGGGCCACTGAAGCTTTCTTT.